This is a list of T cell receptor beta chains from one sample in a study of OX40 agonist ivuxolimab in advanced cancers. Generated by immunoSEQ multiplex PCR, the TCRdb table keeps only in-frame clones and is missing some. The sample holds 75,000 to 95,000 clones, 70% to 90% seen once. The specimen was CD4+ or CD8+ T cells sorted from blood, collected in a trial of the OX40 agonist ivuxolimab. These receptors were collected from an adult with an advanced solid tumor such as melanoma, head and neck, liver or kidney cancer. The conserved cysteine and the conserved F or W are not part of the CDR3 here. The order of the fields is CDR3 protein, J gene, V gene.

SAYRGDAGELF | TRBJ2-2 | TRBV29-1
ASSSGGSVTEAF | TRBJ1-1 | TRBV7-2
ASTRNGGDEQY | TRBJ2-7 | TRBV28
ASSPRISGFLDEQF | TRBJ2-1 | TRBV18
ASSRFGGKSYEQY | TRBJ2-7 | TRBV5-4
ASSLATSGSAGMDEQF | TRBJ2-1 | TRBV5-1
ASSFGREDEQY | TRBJ2-7 | TRBV7-2
SIFRPARAETQY | TRBJ2-5 | TRBV29-1
ASRTSGGVSGEQY | TRBJ2-7 | TRBV6-1
SARQQETQY | TRBJ2-5 | TRBV20-1
SVERLAGIGEQF | TRBJ2-1 | TRBV29-1
ASSLEQFTEAF | TRBJ1-1 | TRBV5-1
ATSPPGLAGYTGELF | TRBJ2-2 | TRBV15
ASSWDSFDQPQH | TRBJ1-5 | TRBV28
ASSLGGDSPLH | TRBJ1-6 | TRBV7-9
ASSLGHGGTEAF | TRBJ1-1 | TRBV5-6
ASSTDRADSNQPQH | TRBJ1-5 | TRBV7-4
ASSPRGLAGAYEQY | TRBJ2-7 | TRBV4-1
ASESQAGGDEQY | TRBJ2-7 | TRBV6-5
ASSPRGGSSYEQY | NA | TRBV6-4
ASSLRASGRRSTDTQY | TRBJ2-3 | TRBV27
ASSPLGLAGLNTGELF | TRBJ2-2 | TRBV7-9
ASSIYRELRGYT | TRBJ1-2 | TRBV28
ASSSPRLAGGLSQY | TRBJ2-7 | TRBV28
ASSPIIGGSGETQY | TRBJ2-5 | TRBV5-1
ASSYRLAGGADTQY | TRBJ2-3 | TRBV7-3
ASSLQGINEQF | TRBJ2-1 | TRBV5-4
ASSYVANDEQY | TRBJ2-7 | TRBV6-6
ASGRQSYNEQF | TRBJ2-1 | TRBV2
ASSYAGGGTEAF | TRBJ1-1 | TRBV6-5
ASSRGAEAF | TRBJ1-1 | TRBV2
ASNRLGEGPLNYGYT | TRBJ1-2 | TRBV28
ASSIDRGFYGYT | TRBJ1-2 | TRBV27
ASSLGRIGDSPLH | TRBJ1-6 | TRBV7-6
ASSYGGVSYEQY | TRBJ2-7 | TRBV6-6
ASSEMGTANTGELF | TRBJ2-2 | TRBV10-1
ASSTLGQTRGQPQH | TRBJ1-5 | TRBV5-6
ASSTLRQGTQRGSEFETQY | TRBJ2-5 | TRBV5-1
ASSRPDRADQPQH | TRBJ1-5 | TRBV19
ASSTTGSTDTQY | TRBJ2-3 | TRBV5-1
ASSYTGELF | TRBJ2-2 | TRBV2
ASSLQGLKETQY | TRBJ2-5 | TRBV7-2
ASSLAINQPQH | TRBJ1-5 | TRBV7-9
ASSRDREETQY | TRBJ2-5 | TRBV5-1
ASSQGQGSLDRTIY | TRBJ1-3 | TRBV11-2
ASIGAPANEKLF | TRBJ1-4 | TRBV28
ASSLVNYGYT | TRBJ1-2 | TRBV28
ASTLDRDSNQPQH | TRBJ1-5 | TRBV2
ASTDSSFLTDTQY | TRBJ2-3 | TRBV2
ASNPVAGGKTQY | TRBJ2-5 | TRBV6-6
ASSSGQAPYEQY | TRBJ2-7 | TRBV6-6
ASSYMGAAYEQY | TRBJ2-7 | TRBV6-6
ASSLGGVRNQPQH | TRBJ1-5 | TRBV5-1
ASSSQKGSGANVLT | TRBJ2-6 | TRBV4-1
ASTARVAGGLELF | TRBJ2-2 | TRBV6-1
ASSSGTGEETQY | TRBJ2-5 | TRBV4-1
ASRGRTQPQH | TRBJ1-5 | TRBV2
ASSPKLAGGPDTQY | TRBJ2-3 | TRBV13
ASSKTGAGSYEQY | TRBJ2-7 | TRBV2
ASSPVGNYEQY | TRBJ2-7 | TRBV5-1